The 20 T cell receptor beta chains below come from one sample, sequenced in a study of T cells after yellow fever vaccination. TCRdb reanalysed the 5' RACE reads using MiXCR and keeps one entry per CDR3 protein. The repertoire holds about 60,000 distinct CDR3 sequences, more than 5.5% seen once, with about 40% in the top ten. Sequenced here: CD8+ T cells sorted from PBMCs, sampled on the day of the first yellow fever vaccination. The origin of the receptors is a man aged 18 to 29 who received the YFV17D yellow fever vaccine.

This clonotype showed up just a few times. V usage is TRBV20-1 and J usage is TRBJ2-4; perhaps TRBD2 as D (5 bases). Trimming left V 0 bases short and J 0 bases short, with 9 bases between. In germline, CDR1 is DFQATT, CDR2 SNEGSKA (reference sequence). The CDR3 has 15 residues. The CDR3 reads CSARDSEEAKNIQYF. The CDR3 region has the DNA TGCAGTGCTAGAGATTCGGAGGAAGCCAAAAACATTCAGTACTTC.

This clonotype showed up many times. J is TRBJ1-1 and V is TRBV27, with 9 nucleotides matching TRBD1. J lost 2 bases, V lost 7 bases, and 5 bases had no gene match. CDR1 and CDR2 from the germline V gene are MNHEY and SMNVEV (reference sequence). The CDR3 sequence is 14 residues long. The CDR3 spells CASTLTGGNTEAFF. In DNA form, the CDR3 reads TGTGCCAGCACTCTGACAGGGGGAAACACTGAAGCTTTCTTT.

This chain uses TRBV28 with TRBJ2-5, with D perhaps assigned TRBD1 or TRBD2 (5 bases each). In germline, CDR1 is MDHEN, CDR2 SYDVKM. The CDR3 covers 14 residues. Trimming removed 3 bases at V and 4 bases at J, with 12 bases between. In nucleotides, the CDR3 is TGTGCCAGCAGTTTGTTTGGGGCGGGAGAGACCCAGTACTTC. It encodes CASSLFGAGETQYF.

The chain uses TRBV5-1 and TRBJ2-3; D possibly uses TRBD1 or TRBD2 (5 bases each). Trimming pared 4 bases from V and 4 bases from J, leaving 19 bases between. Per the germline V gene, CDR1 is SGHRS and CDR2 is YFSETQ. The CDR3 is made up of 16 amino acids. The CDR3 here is CASSQGWGFNSDTQYF. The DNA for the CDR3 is TGCGCCAGCAGCCAAGGCTGGGGGTTCAATTCAGATACGCAGTATTTT.

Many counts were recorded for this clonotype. CDR3 nucleotide sequence: TGTGCCAGCAGTTCTAGCGGGTCCTACGAGCAGTACTTC. Protein product: CASSSSGSYEQYF. The chain couples TRBV12-3 or TRBV12-4 to TRBJ2-7, with 8 positions matching TRBD2. Unmatched junction bases numbered 0, after V lost 4 bases and J lost 1 base. This CDR3 has 13 residues.

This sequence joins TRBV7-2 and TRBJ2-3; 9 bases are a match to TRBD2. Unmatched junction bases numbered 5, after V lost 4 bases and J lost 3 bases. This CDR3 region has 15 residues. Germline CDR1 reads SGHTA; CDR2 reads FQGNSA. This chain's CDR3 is CASSSLAGVTDTQYF. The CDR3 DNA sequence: TGTGCCAGCAGCTCCTTAGCGGGGGTTACAGATACGCAGTATTTT.

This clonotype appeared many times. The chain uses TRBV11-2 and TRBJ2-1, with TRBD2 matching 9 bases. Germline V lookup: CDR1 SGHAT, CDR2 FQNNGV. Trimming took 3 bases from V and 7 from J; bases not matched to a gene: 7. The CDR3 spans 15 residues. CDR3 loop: CASSFRGGLANEQFF. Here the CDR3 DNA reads TGTGCCAGCAGCTTTAGGGGGGGACTAGCAAATGAGCAGTTCTTC.

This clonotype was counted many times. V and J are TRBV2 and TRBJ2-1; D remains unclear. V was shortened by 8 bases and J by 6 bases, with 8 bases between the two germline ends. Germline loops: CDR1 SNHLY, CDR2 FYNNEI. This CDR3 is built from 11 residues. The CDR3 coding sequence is TGTGCCAGCGCAGTAGGCAATGAGCAGTTCTTC. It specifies CASAVGNEQFF.

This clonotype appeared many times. CDR3 sequence: CASKGRARYKNTEAFF. CDR3 nucleotides: TGTGCCAGCAAGGGCAGAGCCCGCTATAAGAACACTGAAGCTTTCTTT. J is TRBJ1-1 and V is TRBV6-5, with D unclear. Germline-derived CDR1 and CDR2 are MNHEY and SVGAGI. The V end was cut by 7 bases, the J end by 1 base, with 19 bases between. CDR3 length equals 16 residues.

The CDR3 sequence: CASSLPSGTHYEQYF. CDR3 coding DNA: TGTGCCAGCAGCTTGCCTTCCGGGACCCACTACGAGCAGTACTTC. The chain combines TRBV7-9 with TRBJ2-7, with D tentatively TRBD1 or TRBD2 (5 bases each). This CDR3 has 15 amino acids. Trimming left V 3 bases short and J 3 bases short, with 15 bases between. CDR1 is SEHNR, CDR2 FQNEAQ, per germline (reference sequence).

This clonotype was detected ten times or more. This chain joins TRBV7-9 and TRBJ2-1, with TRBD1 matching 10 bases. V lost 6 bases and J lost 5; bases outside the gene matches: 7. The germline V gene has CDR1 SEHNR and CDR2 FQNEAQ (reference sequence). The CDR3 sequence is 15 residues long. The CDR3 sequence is CASSWTGGTNNEQFF. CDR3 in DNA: TGTGCCAGCAGTTGGACAGGGGGTACCAACAATGAGCAGTTCTTC.

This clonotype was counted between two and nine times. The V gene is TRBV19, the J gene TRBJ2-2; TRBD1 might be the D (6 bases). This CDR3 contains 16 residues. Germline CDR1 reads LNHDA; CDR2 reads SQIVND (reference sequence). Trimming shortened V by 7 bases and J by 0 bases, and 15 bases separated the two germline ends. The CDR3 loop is CASISWTAPNTGELFF. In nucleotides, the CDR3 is TGTGCCAGTATTTCATGGACAGCCCCGAACACCGGGGAGCTGTTTTTT.

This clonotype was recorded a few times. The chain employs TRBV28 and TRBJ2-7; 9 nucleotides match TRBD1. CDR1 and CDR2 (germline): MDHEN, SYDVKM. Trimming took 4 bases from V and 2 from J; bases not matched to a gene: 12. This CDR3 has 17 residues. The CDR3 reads CASSYETGGGGAYEQYV. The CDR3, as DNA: TGTGCCAGCAGTTACGAGACAGGGGGTGGTGGGGCCTACGAGCAGTACGTC.

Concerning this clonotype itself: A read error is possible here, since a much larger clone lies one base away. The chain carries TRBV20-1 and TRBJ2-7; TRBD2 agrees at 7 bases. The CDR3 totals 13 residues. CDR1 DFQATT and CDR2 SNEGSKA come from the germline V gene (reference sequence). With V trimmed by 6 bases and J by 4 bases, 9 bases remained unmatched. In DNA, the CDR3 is TGCAGTGCCCAGCGGGGCGAGGAATACGAGCAGTACTTC. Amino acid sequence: CSAQRGEEYEQYF.

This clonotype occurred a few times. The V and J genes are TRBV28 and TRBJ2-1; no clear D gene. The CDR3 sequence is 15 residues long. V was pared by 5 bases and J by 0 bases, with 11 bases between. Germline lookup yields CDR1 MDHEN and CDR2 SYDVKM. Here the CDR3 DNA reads TGTGCCAGCAGTCACCCAAGAAGCTCCTACAATGAGCAGTTCTTC. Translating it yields CASSHPRSSYNEQFF.

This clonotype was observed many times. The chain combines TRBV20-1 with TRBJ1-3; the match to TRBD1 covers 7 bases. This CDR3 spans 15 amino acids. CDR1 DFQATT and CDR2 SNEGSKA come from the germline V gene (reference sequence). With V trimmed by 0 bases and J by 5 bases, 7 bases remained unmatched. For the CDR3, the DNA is TGCAGTGCTAGAGATCGACAGGGTCCGAGAAACACCATATATTTT. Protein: CSARDRQGPRNTIYF.

The CDR3 region has the DNA TGCAGTGCTCCCAGCGGGGGAATCTACGAGCAGTACTTC. Amino acids: CSAPSGGIYEQYF. The genes are TRBV20-1 and TRBJ2-7; 8 bases line up with TRBD2. Losses at the gene ends were 5 bases for V and 3 bases for J; bases not matched to a gene: 6. The germline gives CDR1 DFQATT, CDR2 SNEGSKA (reference sequence). This CDR3 has 13 amino acids.

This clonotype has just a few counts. In DNA form, the CDR3 reads TGCGCCAGCAGCCAAGGCCCCGGACAGGCAGGCGGGGAGCTGTTTTTT. It encodes CASSQGPGQAGGELFF. The chain recombines TRBV4-3 with TRBJ2-2; 7 bases fit TRBD1. Germline CDR1 reads LGHNA; CDR2 reads YSLEER. The V and J ends lost 1 base and 7 bases, in that order; junction bases with no gene match: 9. This CDR3 spans 16 amino acids.

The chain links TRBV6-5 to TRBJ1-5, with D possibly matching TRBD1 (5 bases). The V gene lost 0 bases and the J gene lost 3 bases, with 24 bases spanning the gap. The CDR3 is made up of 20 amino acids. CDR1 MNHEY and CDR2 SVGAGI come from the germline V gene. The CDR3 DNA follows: TGTGCCAGCAGTTACTCTCTTCAGAATAGGGGTACAAAATACAATCAGCCCCAGCATTTT. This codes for CASSYSLQNRGTKYNQPQHF.

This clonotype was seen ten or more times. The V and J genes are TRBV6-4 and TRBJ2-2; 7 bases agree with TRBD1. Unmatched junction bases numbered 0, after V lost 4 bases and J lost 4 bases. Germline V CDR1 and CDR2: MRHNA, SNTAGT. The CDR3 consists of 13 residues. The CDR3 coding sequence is TGTGCCAGCAGTGGGACAGGCACCGGGGAGCTGTTTTTT. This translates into CASSGTGTGELFF.